Presented here are 8 T cell receptor beta chains from one specimen sequenced in a study of control samples from healthy donors and cancer patients. The assay was immunoSEQ multiplex PCR, and TCRdb's table has in-frame clones only and misses some. The table lists 110,000 or so clones, around 90% of them singletons. The sample taken for sequencing was blood. Every receptor here comes from a man aged 50 to 59 in good health.

The J gene is TRBJ2-3, the V gene TRBV12-3 or TRBV12-4; TRBD2 might be the D (6 bases). The CDR3 is made up of 12 amino acids. V was clipped by 4 bases and J by 9 bases, with 11 bases between them. CDR3 residues: CASSSGLWTQYF. The CDR3 DNA is TGTGCCAGCAGTTCGGGACTGTGGACGCAGTATTTT.

The chain combines TRBV24-1 with TRBJ2-5; TRBD1 might be the D (5 bases). Deletions cut 4 bases from V and 4 bases from J, with 9 bases between. Germline V gene data show CDR1 as KGHDR and CDR2 as SFDVKD. CDR3 length: 13 amino acids. CDR3 amino acids: CATSDREAETQYF. In DNA form, the CDR3 reads TGTGCCACCAGTGACAGGGAAGCAGAGACCCAGTACTTC.

The chain recombines TRBV12-5 with TRBJ2-1; weak D call: TRBD1 (5 bases). V gave up 1 base and J gave up 8 bases, with 15 bases separating them. The CDR3 is 15 residues long. CDR1 is LGHNT, CDR2 FRNRAP, per germline. CDR3 sequence: CASGLDVGLGDEQFF. The DNA of the CDR3 is TGTGCTAGTGGTTTGGACGTGGGGCTAGGGGATGAGCAGTTCTTC. Filled out from reference TRBV12-5 and TRBJ2-1, the complete variable domain reads DARVTQTPRHKVTEMGQEVTMRCQPILGHNTVFWYRQTMMQGLELLAYFRNRAPLDDSGMPKDRFSAEMPDATLATLKIQPSEPRDSAVYFCASGLDVGLGDEQFFGPGTRLTVL.

This chain uses TRBV24-1 with TRBJ1-1, with a tentative D call TRBD1 (5 bases). V was shortened by 3 bases and J by 1 base, with 8 bases between the two germline ends. Germline V gene sequence: CDR1 KGHDR, CDR2 SFDVKD. The CDR3 has 14 residues. Here the CDR3 reads CATSDATGNTEAFF. The CDR3 DNA reads TGTGCCACCAGTGATGCCACAGGGAACACTGAAGCTTTCTTT.

The rearrangement uses TRBV27 and TRBJ1-1; D might be TRBD1 (5 bases). The length of the CDR3 is 13 residues. Germline CDR1 is MNHEY and CDR2 is SMNVEV (reference sequence). Trimming stripped 2 bases from V and 3 bases from J, with 7 bases between. The CDR3 sequence: CASSLGGDTEAFF. CDR3 nucleotide sequence: TGTGCCAGCAGTTTAGGGGGGGACACTGAAGCTTTCTTT.

This sequence joins TRBV12-3 or TRBV12-4 and TRBJ1-5; TRBD1 is a possible D gene (5 bases). The length of the CDR3 is 10 residues. V shed 8 bases and J shed 12 bases, with 11 bases lying between them. CDR3 amino acids: CASGDLGQHF. DNA of the CDR3: TGTGCCAGCGGGGACCTCGGCCAGCATTTT.

V gene TRBV10-3 combines with J gene TRBJ1-2, with D unclear. The CDR3 contains 14 residues. Germline V lookup: CDR1 ENHRY, CDR2 SYGVKD. Trimming took off 3 bases at V and 5 bases at J, with 13 bases between the two ends. The CDR3 DNA reads as TGTGCCATCAGTGACAGGATGAAAAAGTATGGCTACACCTTC. Translated: CAISDRMKKYGYTF.

The genes are TRBV2 and TRBJ2-7; D is perhaps TRBD2 (7 bases). CDR1 and CDR2 (germline): SNHLY, FYNNEI. Trimming pared 6 bases from V and 4 bases from J, leaving 19 bases between. This CDR3 is 15 amino acids long. The CDR3 nucleotides are TGTGCCAGCAGCGGAGGGGGGGAATTTAATTACGAGCAGTACTTC. This codes for CASSGGGEFNYEQYF.